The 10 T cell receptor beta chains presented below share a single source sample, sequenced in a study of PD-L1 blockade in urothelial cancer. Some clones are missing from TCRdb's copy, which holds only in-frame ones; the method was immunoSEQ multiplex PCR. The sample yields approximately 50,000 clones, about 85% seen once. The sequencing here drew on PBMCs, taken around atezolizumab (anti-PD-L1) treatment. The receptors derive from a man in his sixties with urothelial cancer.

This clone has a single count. The CDR3 reads CATSRRPETGELFF. The CDR3 DNA reads TGTGCCACCAGCAGACGCCCTGAGACCGGGGAGCTGTTTTTT. This chain links TRBV15 with TRBJ2-2; D unresolved. The germline V and J ends were trimmed by 2 bases and 5 bases, with 9 bases remaining between them. From germline, CDR1 is LNHNV and CDR2 YYDKDF (reference sequence). This CDR3 region has 14 residues.

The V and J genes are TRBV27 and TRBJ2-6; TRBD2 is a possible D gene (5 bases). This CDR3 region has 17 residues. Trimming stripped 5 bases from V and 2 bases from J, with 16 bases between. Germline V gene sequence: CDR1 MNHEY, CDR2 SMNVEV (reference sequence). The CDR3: CASSPTGWAPGANVLTF. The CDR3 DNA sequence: TGTGCCAGCAGTCCCACGGGATGGGCCCCTGGGGCCAACGTCCTGACTTTC.

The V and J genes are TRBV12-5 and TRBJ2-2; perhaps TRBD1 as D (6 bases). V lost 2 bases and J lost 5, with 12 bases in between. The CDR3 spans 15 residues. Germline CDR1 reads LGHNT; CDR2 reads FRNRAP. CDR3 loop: CASGLTRGGTGELFF. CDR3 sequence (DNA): TGTGCTAGTGGTTTGACCAGGGGTGGGACCGGGGAGCTGTTTTTT.

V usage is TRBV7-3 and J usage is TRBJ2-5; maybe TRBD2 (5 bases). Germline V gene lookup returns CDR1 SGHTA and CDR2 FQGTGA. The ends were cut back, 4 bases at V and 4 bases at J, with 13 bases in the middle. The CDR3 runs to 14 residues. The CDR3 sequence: CASSSAGFGETQYF. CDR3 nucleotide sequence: TGTGCCAGCAGCTCCGCGGGCTTCGGAGAGACCCAGTACTTC.

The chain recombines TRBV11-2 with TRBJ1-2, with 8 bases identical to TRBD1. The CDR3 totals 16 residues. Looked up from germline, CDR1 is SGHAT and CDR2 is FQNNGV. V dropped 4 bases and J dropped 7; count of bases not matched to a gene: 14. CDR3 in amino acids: CASSSPRTGSSSGYTF. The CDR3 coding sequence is TGTGCCAGCAGCTCCCCACGGACAGGGTCCTCGAGTGGCTACACCTTC.

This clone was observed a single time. The CDR3 nucleotides read TGTGCCAGCAGCTTGGTTGGGGCGCAGGGCTACACCTTC. It codes for CASSLVGAQGYTF. The chain couples TRBV7-3 to TRBJ1-2; TRBD1 is a possible D gene (5 bases). Trimming took off 3 bases at V and 8 bases at J, with 13 bases between the two ends. The CDR3 covers 13 residues. Germline CDR1 and CDR2: SGHTA and FQGTGA.

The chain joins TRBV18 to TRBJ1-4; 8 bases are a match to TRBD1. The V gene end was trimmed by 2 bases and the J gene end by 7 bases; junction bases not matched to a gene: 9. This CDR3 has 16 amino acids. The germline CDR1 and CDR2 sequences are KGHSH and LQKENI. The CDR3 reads CASSPCRGRRGEKLFF. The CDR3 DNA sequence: TGTGCCAGCTCACCATGCAGGGGGCGACGTGGTGAAAAACTGTTTTTT. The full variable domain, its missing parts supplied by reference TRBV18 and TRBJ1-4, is NAGVMQNPRHLVRRRGQEARLRCSPMKGHSHVYWYRQLPEEGLKFMVYLQKENIIDESGMPKERFSAEFPKEGPSILRIQQVVRGDSAAYFCASSPCRGRRGEKLFFGSGTQLSVL.

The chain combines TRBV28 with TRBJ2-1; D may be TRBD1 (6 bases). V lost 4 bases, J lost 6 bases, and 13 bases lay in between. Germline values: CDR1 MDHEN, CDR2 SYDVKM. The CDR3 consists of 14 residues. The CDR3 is CASSYHREGNEQFF. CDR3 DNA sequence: TGTGCCAGCAGTTACCACAGGGAAGGCAATGAGCAGTTCTTC. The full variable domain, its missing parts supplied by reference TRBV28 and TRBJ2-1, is DVKVTQSSRYLVKRTGEKVFLECVQDMDHENMFWYRQDPGLGLRLIYFSYDVKMKEKGDIPEGYSVSREKKERFSLILESASTNQTSMYLCASSYHREGNEQFFGPGTRLTVL.

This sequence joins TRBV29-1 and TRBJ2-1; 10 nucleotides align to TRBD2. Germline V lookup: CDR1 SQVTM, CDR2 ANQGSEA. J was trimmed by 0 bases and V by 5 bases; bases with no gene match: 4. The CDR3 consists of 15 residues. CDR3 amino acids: CSVYSGGSSYNEQFF. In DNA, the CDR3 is TGCAGCGTTTATAGCGGGGGGAGCTCCTACAATGAGCAGTTCTTC.

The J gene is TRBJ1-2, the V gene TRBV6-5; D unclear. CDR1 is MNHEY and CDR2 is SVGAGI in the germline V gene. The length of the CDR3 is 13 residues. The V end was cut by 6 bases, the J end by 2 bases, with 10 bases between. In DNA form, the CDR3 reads TGTGCCAGCAGGAACACCGGGAACTATGGCTACACCTTC. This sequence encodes CASRNTGNYGYTF.